Ten or more counts support the clone carrying this TCR beta chain. The antigen is unknown. There were TCR beta CDR3 regions amplified from RNA transcripts. Using the HTBI primer set, a first-round RT-PCR was run on the TCR CDR3. TCRdb processed the multiplex PCR reads anew with MiXCR; each CDR3 protein has one entry. The sample includes 190,000 or so distinct CDR3 sequences, about a sixth seen only once; the top ten take around two fifths. The length of the CDR3 is 15 residues. V was shortened by 5 bases and J by 3 bases, with 14 bases between the two germline ends. CDR1 and CDR2 from the germline V gene are MNHEY and SVGEGT. The sample originates from a study of T cells in Graves' hyperthyroidism and ophthalmopathy. Absent ophthalmopathy progression within 18 months defined stable Graves' hyperthyroidism. General study points: In blood, most of the thyroid clonotypes expanded above 0.001 were also present.

The sample consisted of blood. The TCR sequence derives from a middle-aged man with Graves' hyperthyroidism. The gene calls are TRBV6-2 or TRBV6-3 and TRBJ2-1; D uncertain. DNA of the CDR3: TGTGCCAGCAGTGAGTCGGGTGCCCACTACAATGAGCAGTTCTTC. This sequence encodes CASSESGAHYNEQFF.